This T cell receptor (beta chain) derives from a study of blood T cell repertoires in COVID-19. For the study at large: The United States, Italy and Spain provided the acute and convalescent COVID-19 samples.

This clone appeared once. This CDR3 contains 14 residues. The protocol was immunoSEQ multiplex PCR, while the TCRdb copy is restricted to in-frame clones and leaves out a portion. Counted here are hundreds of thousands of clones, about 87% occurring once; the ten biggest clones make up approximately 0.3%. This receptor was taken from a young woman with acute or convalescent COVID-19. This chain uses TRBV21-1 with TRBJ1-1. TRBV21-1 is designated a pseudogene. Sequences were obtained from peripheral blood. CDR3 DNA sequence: TGTGCCAGCAGCACGGGACGGGGGGCGGGTGAAGCTTTCTTT. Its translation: CASSTGRGAGEAFF.